The 19 T cell receptor beta chains below come from one sample, sequenced in a study of blood T cell repertoires in COVID-19. Assay used: immunoSEQ multiplex PCR; TCRdb lists only in-frame clones, some missing. Here the sample spans some 130,000 clones, under 90% being singletons. The material sequenced was peripheral blood. These receptor sequences come from an older woman with active or convalescent COVID-19.

This clone was detected only a few times. The chain combines TRBV19 with TRBJ1-1; TRBD1 is a possible D gene (6 bases). V lost 4 bases to trimming and J lost 3 bases, with 18 bases between them. The CDR3 has 16 residues. Per the germline V gene, CDR1 is LNHDA and CDR2 is SQIVND (reference sequence). The CDR3 protein is CASSNAGARRDTEAFF. In DNA form, the CDR3 reads TGTGCCAGTAGTAACGCAGGGGCCAGAAGGGACACTGAAGCTTTCTTT.

The chain combines TRBV5-1 with TRBJ1-1, with TRBD1 matching 7 bases. This CDR3 comprises 16 residues. Trimming took 0 bases from V and 5 from J; bases not matched to a gene: 10. Germline loops: CDR1 SGHRS, CDR2 YFSETQ. CDR3 residues: CASSLASTGRMTEAFF. Written as DNA, the CDR3 is TGCGCCAGCAGCTTGGCCTCGACAGGGAGGATGACTGAAGCTTTCTTT.

The chain is built from TRBV7-2 and TRBJ2-5, with 11 nucleotides matching TRBD2. The CDR3 is made up of 15 amino acids. Looked up from germline, CDR1 is SGHTA and CDR2 is FQGNSA. Germline trimming cut 5 bases from V and 1 base from J; bases unmatched to any gene: 3. This CDR3 is CASSLSGRGQETQYF. CDR3 nucleotide sequence: TGTGCCAGCAGCCTTAGCGGGAGGGGCCAAGAGACCCAGTACTTC.

The V gene is TRBV5-1, the J gene TRBJ1-1; no reliable D call. This CDR3 comprises 15 residues. Germline loops: CDR1 SGHRS, CDR2 YFSETQ. Trimming left V 4 bases short and J 5 bases short, with 18 bases between. CDR3 in amino acids: CASSPTGGPKTEAFF. CDR3 in DNA: TGCGCCAGCAGCCCCACGGGAGGACCGAAAACTGAAGCTTTCTTT.

The rearrangement joins TRBV3-1 (or the pseudogene TRBV3-2) to TRBJ2-1; 7 positions match TRBD1. CDR3 length: 11 amino acids. J gave up 15 bases and V 1 base, and 3 bases lay outside the gene matches. Germline CDR1 reads LGHDT; CDR2 reads YNNKEL (reference sequence). DNA for the CDR3: TGTGCCAGCAGCCAAGGACAGGGTCCGTTCTTC. Protein: CASSQGQGPFF.

The rearrangement joins TRBV5-7 to TRBJ1-1, with 7 bases fitting TRBD1. TRBV5-7 is noted as an ORF with a role that remains uncertain. V shed 4 bases and J 0 bases; nucleotides not matched to a gene: 3. This CDR3 contains 14 residues. The CDR3, as DNA: TGTGCCAGCAGCGTGGGACAGATGAACACTGAAGCTTTCTTT. This encodes CASSVGQMNTEAFF.

This clone has just one count. The chain couples TRBV5-1 to TRBJ1-3; the D gene is possibly TRBD1 (5 bases). CDR1 and CDR2 (germline): SGHRS, YFSETQ. CDR3 length: 16 residues. Trimming stripped 5 bases from V and 0 bases from J, with 15 bases between. This CDR3 is CASSPNAGNSGNTIYF. The CDR3 nucleotides are TGCGCCAGCAGTCCCAATGCAGGGAACTCTGGAAACACCATATATTTT.

The genes are TRBV6-5 and TRBJ2-3; D uncertain. The CDR3 runs to 14 residues. Germline V gene data show CDR1 as MNHEY and CDR2 as SVGAGI. V shed 10 bases and J shed 0 bases, with 14 bases lying between them. The CDR3 DNA reads as TGTGCCACCTTGTCGGTGTGGAGCACAGATACGCAGTATTTT. It yields the protein CATLSVWSTDTQYF.

The chain combines TRBV4-3 with TRBJ1-2, with a tentative D call TRBD1 (5 bases). The CDR3 spans 15 residues. The V and J ends lost 0 bases and 7 bases respectively, with 15 bases between them. CDR1 LGHNA and CDR2 YSLEER come from the germline V gene. CDR3: CASSQEDISRGGYTF. The CDR3 DNA reads TGCGCCAGCAGCCAAGAGGACATCTCAAGGGGTGGCTACACCTTC.

This clone was seen more than once but under ten times. V and J are TRBV19 and TRBJ1-1, with D perhaps TRBD1 (6 bases). CDR1 and CDR2 from the germline V gene are LNHDA and SQIVND (reference sequence). V lost 3 bases and J 6 bases, leaving 11 bases between the germline ends. The CDR3 is 13 amino acids. The CDR3 reads CASSMVGGSEAFF. DNA of the CDR3: TGTGCCAGTAGTATGGTAGGGGGTTCTGAAGCTTTCTTT. The full variable domain, in which reference TRBV19 and TRBJ1-1 provide the parts outside the CDR3, is DGGITQSPKYLFRKEGQNVTLSCEQNLNHDAMYWYRQDPGQGLRLIYYSQIVNDFQKGDIAEGYSVSREKKESFPLTVTSAQKNPTAFYLCASSMVGGSEAFFGQGTRLTVV.

This sequence joins TRBV5-1 and TRBJ1-1, with 7 bases lining up with TRBD1. Germline lookup yields CDR1 SGHRS and CDR2 YFSETQ. V dropped 2 bases and J dropped 4; count of bases not matched to a gene: 8. The CDR3 extends over 15 amino acids. This chain's CDR3 is CASSFRGELVTEAFF. Here the CDR3 DNA reads TGCGCCAGCAGCTTCAGGGGGGAGCTAGTCACTGAAGCTTTCTTT.

There are a few counts of this clone. The chain joins TRBV29-1 to TRBJ1-1; 9 bases align to TRBD1. V lost 7 bases to trimming and J lost 4 bases; unmatched junction nucleotides: 4. The CDR3 length is 12 residues. Germline CDR1 and CDR2: SQVTM and ANQGSEA. In DNA form, the CDR3 reads TGCAGCGGGACAGGGGTGTTCACTGAAGCTTTCTTT. It yields the protein CSGTGVFTEAFF.

J is TRBJ2-3 and V is TRBV28; tentatively, D is TRBD1 (5 bases). This CDR3 is 12 amino acids long. Per the germline V gene, CDR1 is MDHEN and CDR2 is SYDVKM. Trimming cost V 6 bases and J 7 bases, with 11 bases left between them. CDR3 in amino acids: CASSLRVNTQYF. For the CDR3, the DNA is TGTGCCAGCAGCCTCAGGGTGAATACGCAGTATTTT.

The chain is built from TRBV9 and TRBJ2-3; 8 nucleotides match TRBD2. This CDR3 has 16 residues. The V and J ends lost 3 bases and 5 bases, in that order; junction bases with no gene match: 11. The germline CDR1 and CDR2 sequences are SGDLS and YYNGEE. CDR3 bases: TGTGCCAGCAGCGGGGGTAGCGGGACCGAGGGAGATACGCAGTATTTT. Translation: CASSGGSGTEGDTQYF.

V usage is TRBV4-1 and J usage is TRBJ2-2; possibly TRBD1 for D (5 bases). The germline V gene has CDR1 MGHRA and CDR2 YSYEKL. V lost 1 base and J lost 3, with 12 bases in between. The length of the CDR3 is 16 residues. CDR3 residues: CASSQGWQGHTGELFF. CDR3 DNA: TGCGCCAGCAGCCAAGGCTGGCAGGGTCACACCGGGGAGCTGTTTTTT.

The V gene is TRBV30, the J gene TRBJ1-6, with 9 bases aligning to TRBD1. V dropped 3 bases and J dropped 6; count of bases not matched to a gene: 3. Germline V gene data show CDR1 as GTSNPN and CDR2 as SVGIG (reference sequence). The CDR3 is made up of 14 amino acids. CDR3 bases: TGTGCCTGGAGACAGGGGGCCTCTAATTCACCCCTCCACTTT. It is translated as CAWRQGASNSPLHF.

This chain links TRBV9 with TRBJ2-7; D remains ambiguous. Trimming removed 4 bases at V and 0 bases at J, with 11 bases between. Germline CDR1 is SGDLS and CDR2 is YYNGEE. The CDR3 has 14 amino acids. The CDR3 bases are TGTGCCAGCAGCCTCCAGACTGGCTCCTACGAGCAGTACTTC. It encodes CASSLQTGSYEQYF. The variable domain in full, completed from reference TRBV9 and TRBJ2-7, reads DSGVTQTPKHLITATGQRVTLRCSPRSGDLSVYWYQQSLDQGLQFLIQYYNGEERAKGNILERFSAQQFPDLHSELNLSSLELGDSALYFCASSLQTGSYEQYFGPGTRLTVT.

The rearrangement joins TRBV27 to TRBJ2-3; 9 bases map to TRBD2. Germline CDR1 and CDR2: MNHEY and SMNVEV (reference sequence). The CDR3 totals 13 residues. V lost 9 bases, J lost 3 bases, and 4 bases stayed unmatched. CDR3 nucleotides: TGTGCCAGTCAGCGGGGGGATACAGATACGCAGTATTTT. Protein sequence: CASQRGDTDTQYF.

This clone was counted a few times. The gene calls are TRBV7-9 and TRBJ2-6; the match to TRBD1 covers 8 bases. The V and J ends lost 5 bases and 3 bases, in that order; junction bases with no gene match: 12. CDR3 length: 18 amino acids. CDR1 and CDR2 from the germline V gene are SEHNR and FQNEAQ (reference sequence). CDR3 in amino acids: CASSRPGQGSFGANVLTF. Written as DNA, the CDR3 is TGTGCCAGCAGCCGCCCCGGACAGGGTTCTTTTGGGGCCAACGTCCTGACTTTC.